Below, one T cell receptor beta chain is given with its context. CDR1 is KGHDR, CDR2 SFDVKD, per germline. V dropped 3 bases and J dropped 1 base, with 8 bases sitting between them. The CDR3 totals 14 residues. The sample is drawn from a study of blood T cell repertoires in COVID-19. Study-level information: Samples came from the United States, Italy and Spain, spanning acute and convalescent COVID-19. T cells, B-cell-depleted T cells, or PBMCs provided the cDNA or gDNA that served as material.

As processed by the authors: Amplification with reference gene primers provided the estimates of nucleated cell counts. Method: immunoSEQ multiplex PCR; TCRdb's copy keeps in-frame clones and lacks some. The DNA gave D and trimming, while V, J and clone size come from that table. This sample has approximately 100,000 clones; approximately 92% occur once, and the top ten carry 5.7%. The chain combines TRBV24-1 with TRBJ1-1; D gene uncertain. The sequenced material came from peripheral blood. This TCR was sampled from a man in his 70s with acute or convalescent COVID-19. The CDR3 here is CATSDGGSNTEAFF. CDR3 DNA sequence: TGTGCCACCAGTGATGGAGGATCGAACACTGAAGCTTTCTTT.